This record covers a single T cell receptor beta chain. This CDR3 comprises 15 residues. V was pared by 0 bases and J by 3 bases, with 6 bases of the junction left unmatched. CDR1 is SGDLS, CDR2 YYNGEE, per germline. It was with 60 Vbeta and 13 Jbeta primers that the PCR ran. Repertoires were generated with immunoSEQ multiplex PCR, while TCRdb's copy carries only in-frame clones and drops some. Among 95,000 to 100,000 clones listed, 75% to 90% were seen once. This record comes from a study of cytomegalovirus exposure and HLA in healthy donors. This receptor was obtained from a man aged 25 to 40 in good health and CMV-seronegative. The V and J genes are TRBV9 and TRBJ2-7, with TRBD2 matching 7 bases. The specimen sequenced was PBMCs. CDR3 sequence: CASSVAAGEIYEQYF. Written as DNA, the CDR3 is TGTGCCAGCAGCGTAGCGGCGGGGGAGATCTACGAGCAGTACTTC.